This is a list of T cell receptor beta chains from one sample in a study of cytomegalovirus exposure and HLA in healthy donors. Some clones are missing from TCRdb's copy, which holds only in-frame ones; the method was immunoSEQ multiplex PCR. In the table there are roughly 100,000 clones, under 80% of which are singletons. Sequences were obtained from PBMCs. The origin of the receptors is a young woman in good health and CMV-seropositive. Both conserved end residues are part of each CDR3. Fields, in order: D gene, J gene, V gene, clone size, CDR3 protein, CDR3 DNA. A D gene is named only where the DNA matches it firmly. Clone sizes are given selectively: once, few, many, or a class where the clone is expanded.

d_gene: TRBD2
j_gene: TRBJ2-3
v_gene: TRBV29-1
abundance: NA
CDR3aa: CSVVVAGGGTDTQYF
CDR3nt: TGCAGCGTCGTCGTAGCGGGAGGGGGCACAGATACGCAGTATTTT

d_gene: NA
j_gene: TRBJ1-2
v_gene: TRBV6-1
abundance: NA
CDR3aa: CASSERLGGCGYTF
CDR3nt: TGTGCCAGCAGTGAACGGTTAGGAGGTTGTGGCTACACCTTC

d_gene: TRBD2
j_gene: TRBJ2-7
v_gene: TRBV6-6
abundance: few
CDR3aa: CASSPTSGDTYEQYF
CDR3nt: TGTGCCAGCAGTCCAACTAGCGGGGACACCTACGAGCAGTACTTC

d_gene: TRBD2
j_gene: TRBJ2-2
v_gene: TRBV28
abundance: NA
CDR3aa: CASSLASGVNTGELFF
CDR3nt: TGTGCCAGCAGTTTAGCGAGCGGGGTGAACACCGGGGAGCTGTTTTTT

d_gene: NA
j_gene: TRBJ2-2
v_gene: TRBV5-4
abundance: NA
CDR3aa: CASSWDINTGELFF
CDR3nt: TGTGCCAGCAGCTGGGACATCAACACCGGGGAGCTGTTTTTT

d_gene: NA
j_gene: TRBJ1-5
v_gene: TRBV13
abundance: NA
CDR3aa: CASSSPGLNQPQHF
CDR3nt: TGTGCCAGCAGCTCCCCAGGCCTCAATCAGCCCCAGCATTTT

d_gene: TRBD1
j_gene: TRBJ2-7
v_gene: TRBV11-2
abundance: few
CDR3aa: CASSSLRGQEAYEQYF
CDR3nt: TGTGCCAGCAGCTCACTCCGGGGACAGGAGGCCTACGAGCAGTACTTC

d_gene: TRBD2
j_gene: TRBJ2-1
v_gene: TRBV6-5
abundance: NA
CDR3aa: CASRLLGGMDEQFF
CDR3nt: TGTGCCAGCAGGTTACTCGGGGGGATGGATGAGCAGTTCTTC

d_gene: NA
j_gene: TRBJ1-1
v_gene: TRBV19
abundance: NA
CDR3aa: CASSIDRGQRFDPEKNTEAFF
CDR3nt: TGTGCCAGTAGTATAGATCGAGGACAGCGATTTGACCCCGAAAAGAACACTGAAGCTTTCTTT

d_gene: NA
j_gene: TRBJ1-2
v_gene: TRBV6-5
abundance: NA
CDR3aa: CASSYYLGGYTF
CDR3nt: TGTGCCAGCAGTTACTATCTAGGAGGCTACACCTTC

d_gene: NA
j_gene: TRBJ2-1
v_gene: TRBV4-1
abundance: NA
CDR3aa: CASSQEGHSSYNEQFF
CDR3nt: TGCGCCAGCAGCCAAGAGGGACACAGCTCCTACAATGAGCAGTTCTTC

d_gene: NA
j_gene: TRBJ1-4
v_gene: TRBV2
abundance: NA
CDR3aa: CASHALTTNEKLFF
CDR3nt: TGTGCCAGCCATGCGCTGACAACTAATGAAAAACTGTTTTTT

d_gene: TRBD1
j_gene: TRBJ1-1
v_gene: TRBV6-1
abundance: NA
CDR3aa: CASSGTGFGAEAFF
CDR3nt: TGTGCCAGCAGTGGGACAGGGTTCGGGGCTGAAGCTTTCTTT

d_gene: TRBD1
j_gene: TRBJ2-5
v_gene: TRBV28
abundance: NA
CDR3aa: CASSPGQTETQYF
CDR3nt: TGTGCCAGCAGCCCGGGACAGACGGAGACCCAGTACTTC

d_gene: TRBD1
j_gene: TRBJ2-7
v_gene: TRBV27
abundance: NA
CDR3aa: CASSSTGGPSYEQYF
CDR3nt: TGTGCCAGCAGTTCGACAGGGGGCCCTTCCTACGAGCAGTACTTC

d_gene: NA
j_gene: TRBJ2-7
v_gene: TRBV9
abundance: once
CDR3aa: CASSPGGQGHSSYEQYF
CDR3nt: TGTGCCAGCAGCCCGGGAGGACAGGGCCACAGCTCCTACGAGCAGTACTTC

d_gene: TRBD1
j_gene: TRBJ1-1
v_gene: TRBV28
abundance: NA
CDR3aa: CASNLPGQGNTEAFF
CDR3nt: TGTGCCAGCAACTTACCGGGACAGGGGAACACTGAAGCTTTCTTT

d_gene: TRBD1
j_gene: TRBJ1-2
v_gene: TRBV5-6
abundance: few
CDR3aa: CASFAQGNYGYTF
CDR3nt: TGTGCCAGCTTTGCACAGGGGAACTATGGCTACACCTTC

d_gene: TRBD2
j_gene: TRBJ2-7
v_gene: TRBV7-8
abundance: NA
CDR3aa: CASRPGLAYEQYF
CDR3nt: TGTGCCAGCAGACCCGGACTAGCCTACGAGCAGTACTTC

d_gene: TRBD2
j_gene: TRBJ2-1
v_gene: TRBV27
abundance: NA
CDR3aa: CASSFRTSGGAGEQFF
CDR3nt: TGTGCCAGCAGTTTTAGGACTAGCGGGGGGGCCGGGGAGCAGTTCTTC

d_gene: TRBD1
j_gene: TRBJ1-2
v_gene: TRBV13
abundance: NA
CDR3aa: CASSLGAGGPYGYTF
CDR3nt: TGTGCCAGCAGCTTGGGGGCAGGGGGCCCCTATGGCTACACCTTC

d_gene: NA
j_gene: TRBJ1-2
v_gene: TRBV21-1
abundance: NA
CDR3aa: CASSKTLGQVNYGYTF
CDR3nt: TGTGCCAGCAGCAAAACCCTGGGACAGGTTAACTATGGCTACACCTTC

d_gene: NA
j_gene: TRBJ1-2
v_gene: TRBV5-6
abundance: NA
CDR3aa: CASSSDITYGYTF
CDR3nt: TGTGCCAGCAGCTCAGACATAACTTATGGCTACACCTTC

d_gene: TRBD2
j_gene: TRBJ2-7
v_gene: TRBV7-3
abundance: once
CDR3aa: CAKTSGSYEQYF
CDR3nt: TGTGCCAAGACTAGCGGGAGTTACGAGCAGTACTTC

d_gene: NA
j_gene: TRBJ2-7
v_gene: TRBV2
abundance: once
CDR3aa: CASSGVQYYEQYF
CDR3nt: TGTGCCAGCAGTGGTGTCCAGTACTACGAGCAGTACTTC

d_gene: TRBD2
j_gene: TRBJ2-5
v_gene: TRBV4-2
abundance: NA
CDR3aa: CASSQAVGGGAGPIQETQYF
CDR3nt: TGTGCCAGCAGCCAAGCGGTGGGGGGAGGAGCGGGGCCAATACAAGAGACCCAGTACTTC

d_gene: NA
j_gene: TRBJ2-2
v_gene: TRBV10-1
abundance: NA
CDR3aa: CASSESGQNTGELFF
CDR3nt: TGCGCCAGCAGTGAGTCGGGACAGAACACCGGGGAGCTGTTTTTT

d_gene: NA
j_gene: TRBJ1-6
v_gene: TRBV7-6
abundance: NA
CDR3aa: CASSLWGPDPDSPLHF
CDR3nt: TGTGCCAGCAGCTTATGGGGGCCGGACCCCGATTCACCCCTCCACTTT

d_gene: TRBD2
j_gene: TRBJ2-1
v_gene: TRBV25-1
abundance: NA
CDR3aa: CESECGTSGRLRYNEQFF
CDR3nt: TGTGAGTCTGAGTGTGGGACTAGCGGGCGATTAAGATACAATGAGCAGTTCTTC

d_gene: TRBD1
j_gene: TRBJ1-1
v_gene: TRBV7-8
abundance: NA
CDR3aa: CASSLAWTGITEAFF
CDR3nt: TGTGCCAGCAGCTTAGCCTGGACAGGGATCACTGAAGCTTTCTTT

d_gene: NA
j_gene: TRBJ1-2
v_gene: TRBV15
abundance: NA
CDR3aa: CATSRDKMSQGYYGYTF
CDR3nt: TGTGCCACCAGCAGAGATAAGATGTCGCAGGGCTACTATGGCTACACCTTC

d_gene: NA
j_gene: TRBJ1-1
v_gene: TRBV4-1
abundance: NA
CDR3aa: CASSQMGAGTEAFF
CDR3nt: TGCGCCAGCAGCCAGATGGGGGCCGGCACTGAAGCTTTCTTT

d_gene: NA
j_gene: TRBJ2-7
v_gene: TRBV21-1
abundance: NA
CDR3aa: CASSKVAGTGEQYF
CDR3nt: TGTGCCAGCAGCAAAGTGGCAGGTACCGGCGAGCAGTACTTC

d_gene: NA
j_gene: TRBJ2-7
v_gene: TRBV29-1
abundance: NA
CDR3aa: CSALSYEQYF
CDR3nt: TGCAGCGCCCTCTCCTACGAGCAGTACTTC

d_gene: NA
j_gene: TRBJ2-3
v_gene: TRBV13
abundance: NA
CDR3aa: CASSPGSGTDTQYF
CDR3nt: TGTGCCAGCAGCCCCGGGAGCGGCACAGATACGCAGTATTTT

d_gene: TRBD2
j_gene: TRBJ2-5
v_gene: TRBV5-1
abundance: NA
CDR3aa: CASSWRTSGGGETQYF
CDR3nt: TGCGCCAGCAGCTGGAGGACTAGCGGGGGAGGGGAGACCCAGTACTTC

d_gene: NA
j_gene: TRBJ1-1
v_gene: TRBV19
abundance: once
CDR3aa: CASSIRQGNTEAFF
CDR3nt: TGTGCCAGTAGTATTAGGCAGGGGAACACTGAAGCTTTCTTT

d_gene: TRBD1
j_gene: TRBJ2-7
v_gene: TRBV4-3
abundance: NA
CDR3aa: CASSQAIRDSPYEQYF
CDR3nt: TGCGCCAGCAGCCAAGCAATAAGGGACAGTCCCTACGAGCAGTACTTC

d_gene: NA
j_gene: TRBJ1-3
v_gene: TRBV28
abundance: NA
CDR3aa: CASSLGGAGNTIYF
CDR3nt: TGTGCCAGCAGTTTGGGGGGGGCTGGAAACACCATATATTTT

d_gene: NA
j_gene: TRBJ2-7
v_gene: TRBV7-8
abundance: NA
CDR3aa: CASSLGTGQAYEQYF
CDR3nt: TGTGCCAGCAGCTTAGGTACGGGACAAGCCTACGAGCAGTACTTC

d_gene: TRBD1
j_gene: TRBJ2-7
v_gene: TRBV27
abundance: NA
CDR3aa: CASSLPGTEITLQYF
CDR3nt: TGTGCCAGCAGCCTTCCCGGGACAGAGATTACACTGCAGTACTTC

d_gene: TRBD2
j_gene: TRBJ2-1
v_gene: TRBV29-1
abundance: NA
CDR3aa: CSVETSGSTYNEQFF
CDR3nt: TGCAGCGTTGAGACTAGCGGGAGTACCTACAATGAGCAGTTCTTC